Listed below are T cell receptor beta chains from one sample, sequenced in a study of radiotherapy plus CTLA-4 blockade in lung cancer. Sequencing was performed with immunoSEQ multiplex PCR; in TCRdb, only in-frame clones are kept and a portion is missing. The repertoire includes around 31,000 clones, 70% to 80% of them detected once, and 7.5% sits in the top ten. Sequenced material: peripheral blood, taken from a patient treated with radiotherapy plus ipilimumab. Receptors were obtained from a human donor with non-small cell lung cancer who had stable disease on radiotherapy plus ipilimumab. Both conserved end residues are part of each CDR3. D genes are given only for firm matches. The size of a clone is reported for some rows only, either as once, few or many, or as a class for expanded clones.

V gene	J gene	D gene	clone size	CDR3 DNA	CDR3 protein
TRBV6-5	TRBJ2-1	TRBD1	.	TGTGCCAGCAGTATTACAGGGGGCTCCTACAATGAGCAGTTCTTC	CASSITGGSYNEQFF
TRBV4-3	TRBJ1-5	TRBD1	.	TGCGCCAGCAGCCTGGACAGGGGGAATCAGCCCCAGCATTTT	CASSLDRGNQPQHF
TRBV5-1	TRBJ2-5	TRBD2	.	TGCGCCAGCAGCTCCGGACTAGCGGGGCAAGAGACCCAGTACTTC	CASSSGLAGQETQYF
TRBV6-5	TRBJ2-3	.	.	TGTGCCAGCGGGCGAGGGGCCGATACGCAGTATTTT	CASGRGADTQYF
TRBV6-5	TRBJ1-2	TRBD1	.	TGTGCCAGCAGTGGACAGGGGAACTACTATGGCTACACCTTC	CASSGQGNYYGYTF
TRBV28	TRBJ2-1	TRBD1	.	TGTGCCAGCAGTTGGGTCCCGGGACAGGGTACCAATGAGCAGTTCTTC	CASSWVPGQGTNEQFF
TRBV2	TRBJ1-1	.	.	TGTGCCAGCAGTGACCCACAGAGGGGGTCTGGCCATGAAGCTTTCTTT	CASSDPQRGSGHEAFF
TRBV10-2	TRBJ1-1	.	few	TGCGCCAGCAGCGCCCTCACTGAAGCTTTCTTT	CASSALTEAFF
TRBV7-9	TRBJ2-2	.	.	TGTGCCAGCAGCTCTACACTCGACAGGATTGAAGCCAACACCGGGGAGCTGTTTTTT	CASSSTLDRIEANTGELFF
TRBV7-6	TRBJ1-4	.	few	TGTGCCAGCAGCTTAGTGGGCGGGAAGGATGAAAAACTGTTTTTT	CASSLVGGKDEKLFF
TRBV7-9	TRBJ1-2	.	few	TGTGCCAGCAGCCGCATTCAGGGTTATGGCTACACCTTC	CASSRIQGYGYTF
TRBV5-4	TRBJ2-2	.	.	TGTGCCAGCAGCTTGGAGTGGGGGAACACCGGGGAGCTGTTTTTT	CASSLEWGNTGELFF
TRBV18	TRBJ1-1	TRBD1	once	TGTGCCAGCTCACCCCAGGGGGCAGGGAACACTGAAGCTTTCTTT	CASSPQGAGNTEAFF
TRBV5-8	TRBJ2-5	.	once	TGTGCCAGCAGCTTAGGACACATCCAAGAGACCCAGTACTTC	CASSLGHIQETQYF
TRBV27	TRBJ1-2	.	.	TGTGCCAGCAGCCCATCCAATGTCTATGGCTACACCTTC	CASSPSNVYGYTF
TRBV10-2	TRBJ1-5	.	.	TGCGCCAGCAGCGGTCCGACAGCTACTTATCAGCCCCAGCATTTT	CASSGPTATYQPQHF
TRBV9	TRBJ2-7	TRBD1	.	TGTGCCAGCAGCGTAGTAGGACAGGGGGACGAGCAGTACTTC	CASSVVGQGDEQYF
TRBV9	TRBJ1-3	TRBD1	.	TGTGCCAGCAGCGCCGCCGGGACAGGGGAATTTGCGGCTGGAAACACCATATATTTT	CASSAAGTGEFAAGNTIYF
TRBV20-1	TRBJ2-3	TRBD2	.	TGCAGTGCTCGTCTGGGAGGGACGCAGTATTTT	CSARLGGTQYF
TRBV28	TRBJ1-2	.	.	TGTGCCAGCAGTGTCGGGGGACCCACAAACTATGGCTACACCTTC	CASSVGGPTNYGYTF
TRBV27	TRBJ2-5	.	.	TGTGCCAGCAGGGGCGGGGGCGTAGGAGAGACCCAGTACTTC	CASRGGGVGETQYF
TRBV7-9	TRBJ1-2	TRBD1	.	TGTGCCAGCAGCTTATCCGGGACAGTGAACTATGGCTACACCTTC	CASSLSGTVNYGYTF
TRBV28	TRBJ1-1	.	.	TGTGCCAGCAGCGACGCCTCGAAAGCTTTCTTT	CASSDASKAFF
TRBV4-1	TRBJ2-7	.	.	TGCGCCAGCAGCCAAGGACCTTTTCGTTCCTTTGAGCAGTACTTC	CASSQGPFRSFEQYF
TRBV5-6	TRBJ2-7	.	.	TGTGCCAGCAGCTTGTTCCTCCCGAACTACGAGCAGTACTTC	CASSLFLPNYEQYF
TRBV7-3	TRBJ2-1	TRBD2	.	TGTGCCAGCAGCTTAGCGGGGAGGGCGAATGAGCAGTTCTTC	CASSLAGRANEQFF
TRBV2	TRBJ2-7	.	.	TGTGCCAGCACCAACTTGGACGGAACCGCCTACGAGCAGTACTTC	CASTNLDGTAYEQYF
TRBV6-5	TRBJ1-2	TRBD1	.	TGTGCCAGCAGTCCCGAGCCAGGGGGCCTCTATGGCCACACCTTC	CASSPEPGGLYGHTF
TRBV15	TRBJ2-5	.	.	TGTGCCACCAGCAGAGATGGGGATCACCAAGAGACCCAGTACTTC	CATSRDGDHQETQYF
TRBV28	TRBJ1-2	TRBD1	once	TGTGCCAGCACCCGCAGCGGGACAGGCTATGGCTACACCTTC	CASTRSGTGYGYTF
TRBV4-1	TRBJ1-4	.	.	TGCGCCAGCAGCCAAGGAGGGTTCGGTGAAAAACTGTTTTTT	CASSQGGFGEKLFF
TRBV2	TRBJ2-3	.	.	TGTGCCAGCAGCCTGGGGACCCGGGGGGATACGCAGTATTTT	CASSLGTRGDTQYF
TRBV4-3	TRBJ2-2	.	.	TGCGCCAGCAGCCGACAGGATCGGTTCGGCGGGGAGCTGTTTTTT	CASSRQDRFGGELFF
TRBV6-5	TRBJ1-5	.	.	TGTGCCAGCAGTCCCCACCCACCCCTGCCCCAGCATTTT	CASSPHPPLPQHF
TRBV5-1	TRBJ1-6	.	.	TGCGCCAGCAGCTTGGCCGCTACCTCGGACCTCTATAATTCACCCCTCCACTTT	CASSLAATSDLYNSPLHF
TRBV2	TRBJ2-5	TRBD1	once	TGTGCCAGCTTGTGGACAGGGGGAGAGACCCAGTACTTC	CASLWTGGETQYF
TRBV5-1	TRBJ1-1	.	.	TGCGCCAGCAGCTTGGCCCCAGGGCGAATCCGTAGGAACACTGAAGCTTTCTTT	CASSLAPGRIRRNTEAFF
TRBV7-2	TRBJ1-1	.	.	TGTGCCAGCAGCTTAGGGGGGATGTACACTGAAGCTTTCTTT	CASSLGGMYTEAFF
TRBV27	TRBJ1-1	.	.	TGTGCCAGCAGCCGAAGACCGAACACTGAAGCTTTCTTT	CASSRRPNTEAFF
TRBV4-3	TRBJ2-7	TRBD2	.	TGCGCCAGCAGCCAAGGAGGGAGGGACTACGAGCAGTACTTC	CASSQGGRDYEQYF
TRBV5-1	TRBJ2-1	.	few	TGCGCCAGCAGCCCTCTCGGGGTAGACAATGAGCAGTTCTTC	CASSPLGVDNEQFF
TRBV5-4	TRBJ1-1	TRBD1	.	TGTGCCAGCAGCTTGGGGAACAGGGGGCGAGGGGACACTGAAGCTTTCTTT	CASSLGNRGRGDTEAFF
TRBV7-3	TRBJ2-1	TRBD2	.	TGTGCCAGCAGCTTACAACCGGGACTAGGAAGGTCCTACAATGAGCAGTTCTTC	CASSLQPGLGRSYNEQFF
TRBV14	TRBJ1-2	.	.	TGTGCCAGCAGCCAAGACAGAAACTATGGCTACACCTTC	CASSQDRNYGYTF
TRBV5-1	TRBJ2-2	.	.	TGCGCCAGCAGCCTCGGGGGAGCTAACACCGGGGAGCTGTTTTTT	CASSLGGANTGELFF
TRBV5-1	TRBJ2-5	.	.	TGCGCCAGCAGACCGGGGGGCACGGAGACCCAGTACTTC	CASRPGGTETQYF
TRBV4-1	TRBJ1-1	.	.	TGCGCCAGCAGCCGGGGAGTGACTGAAGCTTTCTTT	CASSRGVTEAFF
TRBV5-8	TRBJ1-3	.	.	TGTGCCAGCAGCTTCTCCGCGTCCTCTGGAAACACCATATATTTT	CASSFSASSGNTIYF
TRBV29-1	TRBJ1-2	TRBD1	.	TGCAGCGGTTTCATTTCAACCGGGACAGAGTATGGCTACACCTTC	CSGFISTGTEYGYTF
TRBV19	TRBJ1-5	.	.	TGTGCCAGTAGTGGGAGGGGTTATAGCAATCAGCCCCAGCATTTT	CASSGRGYSNQPQHF
TRBV6-6	TRBJ1-5	.	.	TGTGCCAGCAGCTCCTTTCGGAGGAATCAGCCCCAGCATTTT	CASSSFRRNQPQHF
TRBV11-2	TRBJ1-2	.	.	TGTGCCAGCAGCTTAAGGCGGGGGTCGGATGGCTACACCTTC	CASSLRRGSDGYTF
TRBV6-5	TRBJ1-1	.	.	TGTGCCAGCAGTTTTACAGGGTTAGGCACTGAAGCTTTCTTT	CASSFTGLGTEAFF
TRBV19	TRBJ2-6	.	.	TGTGCCAGTAGTTACGACATCTCTGGGGCCAACGTCCTGACTTTC	CASSYDISGANVLTF
TRBV19	TRBJ1-2	.	.	TGTGCCAGTAGTATATGGGACTCTCACGGCTACACCTTC	CASSIWDSHGYTF
TRBV28	TRBJ2-3	.	.	TGTGCCAGCTACGCCTGGACAGTTACAGATACGCAGTATTTT	CASYAWTVTDTQYF
TRBV19	TRBJ2-4	TRBD2	.	TGTGCCAGTAATCCCGGACTAGCGGGGGGGCAGGGCATTCAGTACTTC	CASNPGLAGGQGIQYF
TRBV6-5	TRBJ1-2	.	once	TGTGCCAGCAGTTACTCTCCGATTTTTAACTATGGCTACACCTTC	CASSYSPIFNYGYTF